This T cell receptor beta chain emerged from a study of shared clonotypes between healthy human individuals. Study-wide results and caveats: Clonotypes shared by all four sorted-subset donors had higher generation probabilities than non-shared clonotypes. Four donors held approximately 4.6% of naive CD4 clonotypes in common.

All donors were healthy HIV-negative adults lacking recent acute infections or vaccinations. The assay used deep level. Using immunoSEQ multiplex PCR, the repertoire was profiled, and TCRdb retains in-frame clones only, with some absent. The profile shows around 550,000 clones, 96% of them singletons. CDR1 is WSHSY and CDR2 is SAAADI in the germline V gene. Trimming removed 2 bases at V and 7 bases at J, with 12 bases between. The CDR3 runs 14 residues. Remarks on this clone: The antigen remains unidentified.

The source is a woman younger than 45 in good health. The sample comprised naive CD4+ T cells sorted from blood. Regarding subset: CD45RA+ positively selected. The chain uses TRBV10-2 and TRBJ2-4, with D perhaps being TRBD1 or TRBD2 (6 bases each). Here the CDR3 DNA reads TGCGCCAGCAGTGAGGCCGGAGGGGGGAACATTCAGTACTTC. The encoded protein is CASSEAGGGNIQYF.